This TCR beta chain was recovered during a study of glioma-infiltrating T cells after dendritic cell vaccination. Notes on the study in general: Only a small number of patients had complete blood and tumor samples.

About this clone: Its antigen is currently unknown.

Germline assignment: CDR1 MNHNS and CDR2 SASEGT. Deletions cut 8 bases from V and 8 bases from J, with 12 bases between. This CDR3 contains 11 residues. Sequencing was performed with immunoSEQ multiplex PCR; in TCRdb, only in-frame clones are kept and a portion is missing. The sample has around 100,000 clones; 75% to 85% are singletons. The chain couples TRBV6-1 to TRBJ1-1, with D perhaps matching TRBD1 (6 bases). The TCR was taken from a human donor with glioblastoma. The sample here was blood, taken before dendritic cell vaccination. CDR3 bases: TGTGCCAGCTGGGGGCCTACCGAAGCTTTCTTT. It translates to CASWGPTEAFF.